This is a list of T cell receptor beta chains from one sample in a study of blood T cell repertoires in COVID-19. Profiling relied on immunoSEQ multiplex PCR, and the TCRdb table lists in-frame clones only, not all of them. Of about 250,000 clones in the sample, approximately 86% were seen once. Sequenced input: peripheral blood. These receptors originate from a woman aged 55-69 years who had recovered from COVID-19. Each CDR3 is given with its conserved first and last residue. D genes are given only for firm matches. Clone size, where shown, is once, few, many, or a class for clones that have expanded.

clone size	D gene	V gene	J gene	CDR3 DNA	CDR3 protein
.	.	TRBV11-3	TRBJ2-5	TGTGCCAGCAGCTTAGCCGGGACACCTGCGGAGACCCAGTACTTC	CASSLAGTPAETQYF
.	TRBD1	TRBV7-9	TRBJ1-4	TGTGCCAGCAGCTTAGAGGGGGCGAGTAATGAAAAACTGTTTTTT	CASSLEGASNEKLFF
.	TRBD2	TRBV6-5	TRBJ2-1	TGTGCCAGCAGTTACTCGAGGCGGGGGGGATACCATGAGCAGTTCTTC	CASSYSRRGGYHEQFF
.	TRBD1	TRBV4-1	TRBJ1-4	TGCGCCAGCAGTGACAGGGCCCCGACTAATGAAAAACTGTTTTTT	CASSDRAPTNEKLFF
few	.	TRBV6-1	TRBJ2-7	TGTGCCAGCAGTGAAAATACAGGTTCCGGCGGCGAGCAGTACTTC	CASSENTGSGGEQYF
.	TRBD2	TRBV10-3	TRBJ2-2	TGTGCCATCAGGGGGACTAGCGGTCCCGGGGAGCTGTTTTTT	CAIRGTSGPGELFF
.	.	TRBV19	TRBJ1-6	TGTGCCAGTAGTATAGCGCGGGGGACCAATTCACCCCTCCACTTT	CASSIARGTNSPLHF
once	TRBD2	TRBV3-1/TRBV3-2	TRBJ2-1	TGTGCCAGCAGCCAGATTAGCGGGGGGGCCCGTCCGATCTTC	CASSQISGGARPIF
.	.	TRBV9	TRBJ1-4	TGTGCCAGCAGCGTAGCGGGAGCAACTAATGAAAAACTGTTTTTT	CASSVAGATNEKLFF
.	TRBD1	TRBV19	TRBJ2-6	TGTGCCAGTAGGGACCCGGGACAGCGGTATGGGGCCAACGTCCTGACTTTC	CASRDPGQRYGANVLTF
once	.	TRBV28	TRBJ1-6	TGTGCCAGCAGTTTGGGGGGGTTTAGCTCCTATAATTCACCCCTCCACTTT	CASSLGGFSSYNSPLHF
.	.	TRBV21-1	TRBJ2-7	TGTGCCAGCAGCAAACGGGGGGGCAAGTACGAGCAGTACTTC	CASSKRGGKYEQYF
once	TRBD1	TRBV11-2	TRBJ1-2	TGTGCCAGCAGCTTAGTTGTGGACAGGGTACGTGGCTACACCTTC	CASSLVVDRVRGYTF
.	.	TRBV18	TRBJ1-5	TGTGCCAGCTCACTATCACAGCTTCCCCAAAATCAGCCCCAGCATTTT	CASSLSQLPQNQPQHF
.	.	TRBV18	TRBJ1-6	TGTGCCAGCTCACTGAATTCAGGGTCCCCTAATTCACCCCTCCACTTT	CASSLNSGSPNSPLHF
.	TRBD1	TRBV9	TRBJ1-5	TGTGCCAGCAGCGGGGGACAGGAGCCAAGGCCCCAGCATTTT	CASSGGQEPRPQHF
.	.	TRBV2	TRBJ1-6	TGTGCCAGCAATTTCCCCCCCACGTACAATAATTCACCCCTCCACTTT	CASNFPPTYNNSPLHF
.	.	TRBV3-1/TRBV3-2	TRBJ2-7	TGTGCCAGCAGCCAAGCGGCAGGGGCCGGCGAGCAGTACTTC	CASSQAAGAGEQYF
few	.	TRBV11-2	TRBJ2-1	TGTGCCAGCAGCCTCCGGGATTTAGGCTCCAATGAGCAGTTCTTC	CASSLRDLGSNEQFF
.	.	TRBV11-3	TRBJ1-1	TGTGCCAGCAGCTCCCGGGACACTGAAGCTTTCTTT	CASSSRDTEAFF
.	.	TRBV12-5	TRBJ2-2	TGTGCTAGTGGTTTGGTTACGGGGAACACCGGGGAGCTGTTTTTT	CASGLVTGNTGELFF
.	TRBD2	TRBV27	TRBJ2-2	TGTGCCAGCAGTGTAGGACTAGCATCCGGGGAGCTGTTTTTT	CASSVGLASGELFF
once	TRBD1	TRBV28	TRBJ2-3	TGTGCCAGCAGCCCAGGACAGGGGGAGAGTGTAAGCACAGATACGCAGTATTTT	CASSPGQGESVSTDTQYF
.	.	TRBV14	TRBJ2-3	TGTGCCAGCAGCCGACTTTACTTGACTAGCACAGATACGCAGTATTTT	CASSRLYLTSTDTQYF